The 15 T cell receptor beta chains listed next were all sequenced from one sample in a study of shared clonotypes between healthy human individuals (dated by TCRdb to 2020 to 2022). Libraries came from the immunoSEQ multiplex PCR assay. TCRdb stores this immuneACCESS table with in-frame sequences only. Part of the clones is absent; in the studies checked, under half of the shortfall reflects unresolved V genes, and no reason is known for the rest. The sample table lists over a million clones, roughly 97% of them with a count of one. 0.95% to 1.5% of the sample comes from the top ten. The sample consisted of naive CD4+ T cells sorted from blood. What the cell subset or site label conveys for this sample: CD45RA+ positively selected. The receptors come from a man aged 30 to 39 in good health.

The V call is TRBV10-1, the J call TRBJ2-4, with a possible D match to TRBD1 (5 bases). The CDR3 extends over 14 amino acids. Trimming pared 6 bases from V and 7 bases from J, leaving 16 bases between. From germline, CDR1 is WNHNN and CDR2 SYGVQD (reference sequence). This CDR3 is CASSTTRAGNIQYF. The CDR3 bases are TGCGCCAGCAGCACGACCCGTGCAGGGAACATTCAGTACTTC.

The chain is built from TRBV7-2 and TRBJ1-4; D is possibly TRBD1 (5 bases). Germline assignment: CDR1 SGHTA and CDR2 FQGNSA. The CDR3 has 13 residues. V lost 5 bases to trimming and J lost 8 bases, with 12 bases between them. The CDR3 loop is CASSIGTEEKLFF. The CDR3 nucleotides are TGTGCCAGCAGCATCGGGACGGAAGAAAAACTGTTTTTT.

The chain joins TRBV28 to TRBJ1-4, with D maybe TRBD1 (5 bases). Per the germline V gene, CDR1 is MDHEN and CDR2 is SYDVKM. The CDR3 is 15 residues long. V lost 6 bases, J lost 7 bases, and 18 bases lay in between. The CDR3 here is CASRLTLGGGEKLFF. CDR3 sequence (DNA): TGTGCCAGCAGGCTAACCCTTGGGGGGGGTGAAAAACTGTTTTTT.

The CDR3 here is CASSYSQTGLGNTIYF. DNA for the CDR3: TGTGCCAGCAGTTACTCCCAGACAGGGTTGGGAAACACCATATATTTT. V and J are TRBV6-5 and TRBJ1-3; 7 nucleotides agree with TRBD1. The CDR3 consists of 16 residues. The V segment lost 0 bases and the J segment 4 bases; nucleotides outside the gene matches: 6. Germline CDR1 and CDR2: MNHEY and SVGAGI.

The chain combines TRBV18 with TRBJ2-1; 7 nucleotides line up with TRBD1. The CDR3 is 16 amino acids. V trimming: 6 bases; J trimming: 3 bases; junction bases outside the gene matches: 11. Germline lookup yields CDR1 KGHSH and CDR2 LQKENI. CDR3 sequence: CASSADRDSYYNEQFF. The CDR3 DNA reads as TGTGCCAGCTCGGCCGACCGGGACAGTTACTACAATGAGCAGTTCTTC.

The V and J genes are TRBV23-1 and TRBJ1-5; a weak D match, TRBD1 (5 bases). TRBV23-1 is designated an ORF whose function remains uncertain. The CDR3 is 16 amino acids. Trimming shortened V by 2 bases and J by 0 bases, and 11 bases separated the two germline ends. CDR3 protein: CASSQVTGDSNQPQHF. The DNA for the CDR3 is TGCGCCAGCAGTCAAGTCACAGGTGATAGCAATCAGCCCCAGCATTTT.

The rearrangement uses TRBV5-5 and TRBJ2-5; D not resolved. The length of the CDR3 is 16 residues. The V end was cut by 0 bases, the J end by 5 bases, with 17 bases between. Germline V gene lookup returns CDR1 SGHKS and CDR2 YYEKEE (reference sequence). The CDR3 bases are TGTGCCAGCAGCTTGGGCCCGTCAGGCGCGAGTGAGACCCAGTACTTC. Translating it yields CASSLGPSGASETQYF.

This chain links TRBV30 with TRBJ1-5, with D uncertain. The CDR3 has 15 amino acids. Per the germline V gene, CDR1 is GTSNPN and CDR2 is SVGIG (reference sequence). V lost 4 bases to trimming and J lost 4 bases, with 17 bases between them. CDR3 sequence: CAWKPQNLGNQPQHF. The CDR3 DNA sequence: TGTGCCTGGAAGCCACAGAACTTGGGTAATCAGCCCCAGCATTTT.

This clone has only one observation. The J gene is TRBJ2-1, the V gene TRBV28; D is possibly TRBD2 (6 bases). Per germline, CDR1 MDHEN and CDR2 SYDVKM. Trimming removed 4 bases at V and 4 bases at J, with 17 bases between. CDR3 length: 16 residues. The CDR3, as DNA: TGTGCCAGCAGTTCGCAAGCGGGCCCGTCTTACAATGAGCAGTTCTTC. Amino acids: CASSSQAGPSYNEQFF.

V and J are TRBV9 and TRBJ2-7, with 9 bases identical to TRBD1. Germline assignment: CDR1 SGDLS and CDR2 YYNGEE. Unmatched junction bases numbered 8, after V lost 5 bases and J lost 2 bases. The CDR3 extends over 15 amino acids. The CDR3 loop is CASSIGTGNPYEQYF. The CDR3 DNA is TGTGCCAGCAGTATCGGGACAGGGAATCCCTACGAGCAGTACTTC.

This chain joins TRBV9 and TRBJ2-2, with 8 bases that match TRBD2. Trimming cost V 0 bases and J 0 bases; bases outside gene matches: 7. This CDR3 is built from 18 residues. Germline V gives CDR1 SGDLS, CDR2 YYNGEE. The CDR3 DNA follows: TGTGCCAGCAGCGTAGGGCTAGCGGGCCTCGCGAACACCGGGGAGCTGTTTTTT. Encoded protein: CASSVGLAGLANTGELFF.

The chain is built from TRBV18 and TRBJ2-7, with 7 bases lining up with TRBD2. The CDR3 runs 13 residues. Looked up from germline, CDR1 is KGHSH and CDR2 is LQKENI. Germline trimming cut 2 bases from V and 6 bases from J; bases unmatched to any gene: 4. The CDR3 loop reads CASSPREGGEQYF. The CDR3 coding sequence is TGTGCCAGCTCACCAAGGGAGGGTGGCGAGCAGTACTTC.

Concerning this clone itself: In the same sample, other DNA sequences code for this CDR3. V gene TRBV6-1 combines with J gene TRBJ1-5; D is perhaps TRBD1 (5 bases). Trimming took off 2 bases at V and 1 base at J, with 9 bases between the two ends. Germline V gene data show CDR1 as MNHNS and CDR2 as SASEGT. The CDR3 runs 15 residues. In nucleotides, the CDR3 is TGTGCCAGCAGTGAACAGGGAGGAAGCAATCAGCCCCAGCATTTT. It yields the protein CASSEQGGSNQPQHF.

This clone was detected once. This sample includes further DNA sequences coding for the same CDR3. This sequence joins TRBV6-5 and TRBJ2-3; D uncertain. Trimming removed 4 bases from V and 6 bases from J, with 5 bases in between. The CDR3 totals 11 residues. Per germline, CDR1 MNHEY and CDR2 SVGAGI. DNA for the CDR3: TGTGCCAGCAGTTCACTGGATACGCAGTATTTT. It specifies CASSSLDTQYF.

This clone occurred once. The rearrangement uses TRBV28 and TRBJ2-7, with a possible D match to TRBD1 (6 bases). The CDR3 has 15 residues. Germline-derived CDR1 and CDR2 are MDHEN and SYDVKM. Deletions cut 4 bases from V and 4 bases from J, with 17 bases between. Written as DNA, the CDR3 is TGTGCCAGCAGTTCGACAGGAGGTGGCTTATACGAGCAGTACTTC. The encoded protein is CASSSTGGGLYEQYF.